The 10 T cell receptor beta chains presented below share a single source sample, sequenced in a study of T-cell reconstitution after alpha-beta-depleted transplantation in children. Unique molecular identifiers featured in how the TCRbeta library was prepared. MiXCR was run by TCRdb on the PCR reads, yielding one entry per CDR3 protein. Of about 980,000 distinct CDR3 sequences listed, about 29% are singletons. The source material was PBMCs, mostly from graft donor cells, sampled 360 days after TCRalphabeta/CD19-depleted stem cell transplant. These receptors all stem from a boy under two years old who had a stem cell transplant for SCID, so the T cells may come from the graft donor.

The chain links TRBV6-1 to TRBJ1-2; possible D gene TRBD1, 6 bases. The CDR3 covers 14 residues. The V and J ends lost 9 bases and 4 bases respectively, with 18 bases between them. CDR1 and CDR2 from the germline V gene are MNHNS and SASEGT. The CDR3 nucleotides read TGTGCCAGGGGGGTGGGGGGCCGTGGCTATGGCTACACCTTC. Its protein is CARGVGGRGYGYTF.

This clonotype was detected only a few times. V is TRBV9 and J is TRBJ2-5, with 11 positions matching TRBD2. Trimming took 3 bases from V and 3 from J; bases not matched to a gene: 4. Germline V gene lookup returns CDR1 SGDLS and CDR2 YYNGEE. This CDR3 spans 15 amino acids. As DNA, the CDR3 is TGTGCCAGCAGCGCGACTAGCGGGGTCAAAGAGACCCAGTACTTC. As protein: CASSATSGVKETQYF. The full variable domain, rest sourced from reference TRBV9 and TRBJ2-5, is DSGVTQTPKHLITATGQRVTLRCSPRSGDLSVYWYQQSLDQGLQFLIQYYNGEERAKGNILERFSAQQFPDLHSELNLSSLELGDSALYFCASSATSGVKETQYFGPGTRLLVL.

This clonotype was observed a few times. The V call is TRBV4-1, the J call TRBJ2-1; D unclear. Germline lookup yields CDR1 MGHRA and CDR2 YSYEKL. Trimming took 2 bases from V and 6 from J, leaving 8 bases between them. The CDR3 loop spans 13 amino acids. In DNA form, the CDR3 reads TGCGCCAGCAGCCAACCGATCTTCAATGAGCAGTTCTTC. This translates into CASSQPIFNEQFF.

This chain uses TRBV7-3 with TRBJ2-3; D gene unclear. Between the trimmed V and J ends, which lost 0 bases and 7 bases, there was a span of 8 bases. There are 13 residues in the CDR3. Per the germline V gene, CDR1 is SGHTA and CDR2 is FQGTGA. The CDR3 region has the DNA TGTGCCAGCAGCTTAACCTCGTCCTATACGCAGTATTTT. Translated, it gives CASSLTSSYTQYF. Complete variable domain (other parts from reference TRBV7-3 and TRBJ2-3): GAGVSQTPSNKVTEKGKYVELRCDPISGHTALYWYRQSLGQGPEFLIYFQGTGAADDSGLPNDRFFAVRPEGSVSTLKIQRTERGDSAVYLCASSLTSSYTQYFGPGTRLTVL.

This clonotype was seen a handful of times. The rearrangement uses TRBV12-3 or TRBV12-4 and TRBJ2-7; 7 positions agree with TRBD1. There are 14 residues in the CDR3. The ends lost 6 bases at V and 6 bases at J; junction bases unmatched: 11. The CDR3 region has the DNA TGTGCCAGCAGGGCCGGGACAGCATCTGTCGAGCAGTACTTC. This gives the protein CASRAGTASVEQYF.

CDR3 in DNA: TGTGCCAGCAGCTTAGCGATCTTAGAGACCCAGTACTTC. It specifies CASSLAILETQYF. This chain connects TRBV7-6 to TRBJ2-5; D remains unclear. V lost 0 bases and J lost 4, with 6 bases in between. Germline loops: CDR1 SGHVS, CDR2 FNYEAQ. The CDR3 is made up of 13 amino acids.

This chain connects TRBV7-9 to TRBJ2-1; D possibly corresponds to TRBD1 (5 bases). V gave up 6 bases and J gave up 1 base, with 10 bases separating them. The CDR3 sequence is 14 residues long. CDR1 is SEHNR, CDR2 FQNEAQ, per germline (reference sequence). The CDR3 is CASRDDRSYNEQFF. For the CDR3, the DNA is TGTGCCAGCAGGGACGACAGATCCTACAATGAGCAGTTCTTC.

The chain couples TRBV6-1 to TRBJ1-1, with D unclear. Trimming cost V 7 bases and J 1 base, with 10 bases left between them. Germline V gene lookup returns CDR1 MNHNS and CDR2 SASEGT. The CDR3 loop spans 13 amino acids. In DNA, the CDR3 is TGTGCCAGCAACCCCCAGTCGAACACTGAAGCTTTCTTT. It codes for CASNPQSNTEAFF.

The J gene is TRBJ2-5, the V gene TRBV5-5, with a possible D match to TRBD2 (5 bases). This CDR3 contains 14 residues. Looked up from germline, CDR1 is SGHKS and CDR2 is YYEKEE (reference sequence). V was clipped by 0 bases and J by 6 bases, with 12 bases between them. DNA for the CDR3: TGTGCCAGCAGCTTGGTTCCTAGAGGGCAGACCCAGTACTTC. Residues: CASSLVPRGQTQYF.

V and J are TRBV9 and TRBJ1-2; D is unresolved. The V end lost 4 bases, the J end lost 4 bases, and 11 bases lay between the germline ends. Per germline, CDR1 SGDLS and CDR2 YYNGEE. This CDR3 has 13 residues. In DNA form, the CDR3 reads TGTGCCAGCAGCACCTTGGACGGCTATGGCTACACCTTC. Translating gives CASSTLDGYGYTF.